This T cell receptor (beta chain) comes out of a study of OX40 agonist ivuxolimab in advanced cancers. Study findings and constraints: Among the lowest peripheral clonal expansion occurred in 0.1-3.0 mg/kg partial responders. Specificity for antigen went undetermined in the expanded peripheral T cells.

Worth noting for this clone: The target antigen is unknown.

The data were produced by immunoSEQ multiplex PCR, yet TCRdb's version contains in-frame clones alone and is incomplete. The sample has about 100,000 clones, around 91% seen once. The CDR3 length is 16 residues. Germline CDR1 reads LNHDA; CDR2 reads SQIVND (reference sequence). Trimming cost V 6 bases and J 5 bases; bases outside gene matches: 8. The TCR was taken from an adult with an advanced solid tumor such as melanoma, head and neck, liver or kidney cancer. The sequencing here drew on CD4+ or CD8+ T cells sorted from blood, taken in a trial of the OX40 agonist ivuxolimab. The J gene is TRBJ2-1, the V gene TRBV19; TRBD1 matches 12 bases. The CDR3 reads CASRPPGQGANNEQFF. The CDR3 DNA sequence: TGTGCCAGTAGGCCCCCGGGACAGGGGGCTAACAATGAGCAGTTCTTC. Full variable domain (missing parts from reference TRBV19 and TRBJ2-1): DGGITQSPKYLFRKEGQNVTLSCEQNLNHDAMYWYRQDPGQGLRLIYYSQIVNDFQKGDIAEGYSVSREKKESFPLTVTSAQKNPTAFYLCASRPPGQGANNEQFFGPGTRLTVL.